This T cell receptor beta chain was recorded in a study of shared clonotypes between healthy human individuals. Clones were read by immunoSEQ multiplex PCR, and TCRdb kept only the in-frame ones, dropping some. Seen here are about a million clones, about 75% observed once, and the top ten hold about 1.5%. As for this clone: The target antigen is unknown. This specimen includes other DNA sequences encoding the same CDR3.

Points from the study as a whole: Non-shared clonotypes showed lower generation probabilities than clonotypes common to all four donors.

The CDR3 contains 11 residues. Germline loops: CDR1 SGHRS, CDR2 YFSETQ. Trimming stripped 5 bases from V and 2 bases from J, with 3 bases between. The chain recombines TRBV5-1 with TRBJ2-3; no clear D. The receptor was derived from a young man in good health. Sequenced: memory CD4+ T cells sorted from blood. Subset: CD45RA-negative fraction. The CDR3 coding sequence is TGCGCCAGCAGTTACACAGATACGCAGTATTTT. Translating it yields CASSYTDTQYF.